This entry lists 6 T cell receptor beta chains sequenced from one sample in a study of radiotherapy plus CTLA-4 blockade in lung cancer. Produced via immunoSEQ multiplex PCR; TCRdb's table is partial and in-frame only. The sample has roughly 32,000 clones; 75% to 90% are singletons. Sequences were derived from peripheral blood, sampled from a patient treated with radiotherapy plus ipilimumab. The receptors shown here come from a human donor with non-small cell lung cancer that progressed on radiotherapy plus ipilimumab.

The J gene is TRBJ2-7, the V gene TRBV6-5; a weak D match, TRBD2 (6 bases). The CDR3 extends over 15 amino acids. V gave up 2 bases and J gave up 7 bases, with 18 bases separating them. In germline, CDR1 is MNHEY, CDR2 SVGAGI. CDR3: CASSYRQVTAGEQYF. CDR3 bases: TGTGCCAGCAGTTACAGGCAAGTCACAGCGGGTGAGCAGTACTTC.

This clone has a single count. V usage is TRBV2 and J usage is TRBJ2-5; D unresolved. The CDR3 totals 14 residues. Deletions cut 7 bases from V and 2 bases from J, with 14 bases between. Germline CDR1 and CDR2: SNHLY and FYNNEI. In DNA form, the CDR3 reads TGTGCCAGCATGGAGCCGCACACTCAAGAGACCCAGTACTTC. It specifies CASMEPHTQETQYF.

J is TRBJ1-2 and V is TRBV19; TRBD1 matches at 8 bases. This CDR3 is built from 13 residues. From germline, CDR1 is LNHDA and CDR2 SQIVND (reference sequence). V shed 6 bases and J 1 base; nucleotides not matched to a gene: 1. The CDR3 nucleotides are TGTGCCAGTAGGGACAGGGTTAACTATGGCTACACCTTC. Translation: CASRDRVNYGYTF.

The chain uses TRBV6-1 and TRBJ2-7; 9 nucleotides match TRBD1. The length of the CDR3 is 13 residues. Trimming cost V 10 bases and J 6 bases; bases outside gene matches: 10. Per the germline V gene, CDR1 is MNHNS and CDR2 is SASEGT. CDR3 in amino acids: CATSTGQGLEQYF. The CDR3 DNA follows: TGTGCCACCTCTACGGGACAGGGCCTCGAGCAGTACTTC.

The chain links TRBV28 to TRBJ1-5; 10 nucleotides align to TRBD1. CDR3 length: 15 residues. Trimming cost V 6 bases and J 5 bases; bases outside gene matches: 7. In germline, CDR1 is MDHEN, CDR2 SYDVKM. The CDR3 reads CASSIRDRGHQPQHF. Written as DNA, the CDR3 is TGTGCCAGCAGCATCCGGGACAGGGGACATCAGCCCCAGCATTTT.

J is TRBJ1-6 and V is TRBV6-6, with D possibly TRBD1 on 5 matching bases. The CDR3 is 14 residues long. From germline, CDR1 is MNHNY and CDR2 SVGAGI (reference sequence). Trimming left V 2 bases short and J 8 bases short, with 10 bases between. The CDR3 DNA is TGTGCCAGCAGTTACAGGGGAGGGGATTCACCCCTCCACTTT. Its protein is CASSYRGGDSPLHF.